The present entry profiles one T cell receptor beta chain with its context. Germline V gene lookup returns CDR1 LNHDA and CDR2 SQIVND (reference sequence). CDR3 size: 15 residues. Trimming took off 3 bases at V and 7 bases at J, with 16 bases between the two ends. Vbeta (60) and Jbeta (13) primers were used in the PCR. Assay: immunoSEQ multiplex PCR; the TCRdb copy retains only in-frame clones and omits some. The sample includes about 150,000 clones, about 70% of them seen just once. This sample stems from a study of cytomegalovirus exposure and HLA in healthy donors. Sequenced: PBMCs. This clonotype was obtained from a woman aged 40 to 50 in good health and CMV-seronegative. The chain carries TRBV19 and TRBJ1-5, with no clear D. Here the CDR3 DNA reads TGTGCCAGTAGTATGGGCGCCATTACGGTGCAGCCCCAGCATTTT. Amino acid sequence: CASSMGAITVQPQHF.